These 20 T cell receptor beta chains originate from one sample sequenced in a study of OX40 agonist ivuxolimab in advanced cancers. Sequencing was performed with immunoSEQ multiplex PCR; in TCRdb, only in-frame clones are kept and a portion is missing. The sample yields almost 80,000 clones, 80% to 90% seen once. Sequences were derived from CD4+ or CD8+ T cells sorted from blood, sampled in a trial of the OX40 agonist ivuxolimab. The receptors were gathered from an adult with an advanced solid tumor such as melanoma, head and neck, liver or kidney cancer.

This clone was observed a few times. The V gene is TRBV2, the J gene TRBJ1-6, with D uncertain. CDR1 and CDR2 (germline): SNHLY, FYNNEI. Trimming cost V 6 bases and J 9 bases, with 9 bases left between them. The CDR3 runs to 12 residues. CDR3 sequence (DNA): TGTGCCAGCAGGGATGGACCTTCACCCCTCCACTTT. Translating gives CASRDGPSPLHF.

The chain has TRBV30 and TRBJ1-1, with 7 bases that match TRBD1. CDR1 and CDR2 from the germline V gene are GTSNPN and SVGIG (reference sequence). V shed 4 bases and J 5 bases; nucleotides not matched to a gene: 7. The CDR3 totals 13 residues. CDR3 sequence: CAWNRGLQTEAFF. The CDR3 DNA is TGTGCCTGGAACAGGGGATTGCAGACTGAAGCTTTCTTT.

V usage is TRBV7-9 and J usage is TRBJ1-1, with D unresolved. The CDR3 spans 13 residues. Germline V lookup: CDR1 SEHNR, CDR2 FQNEAQ (reference sequence). With 5 bases removed from V and 1 base from J, the gap between germline ends came to 8 bases. In nucleotides, the CDR3 is TGTGCCAGCAGCGTGGAGGGGAACACTGAAGCTTTCTTT. Its translation is CASSVEGNTEAFF.

The V gene is TRBV2, the J gene TRBJ1-5; weak D call: TRBD1 (6 bases). In germline, CDR1 is SNHLY, CDR2 FYNNEI. The CDR3 runs 17 residues. Trimming left V 4 bases short and J 2 bases short, with 18 bases between. CDR3 in amino acids: CASSVNRAVGGNQPQHF. Here the CDR3 DNA reads TGTGCCAGCAGTGTCAACAGGGCGGTGGGGGGCAATCAGCCCCAGCATTTT.

The V and J genes are TRBV19 and TRBJ1-1; 7 bases map to TRBD1. This CDR3 spans 15 amino acids. Germline CDR1 is LNHDA and CDR2 is SQIVND (reference sequence). V lost 5 bases, J lost 0 bases, and 6 bases stayed unmatched. The CDR3 DNA reads as TGTGCCAGTAGTTCTAGGACAGGCATGAACACTGAAGCTTTCTTT. Protein sequence: CASSSRTGMNTEAFF.

The CDR3 nucleotides are TGTGCCTGGAGTCGATCCCCATTACGACGCACTTCTGCTCTACCTTACGAGCAGTACTTC. This encodes CAWSRSPLRRTSALPYEQYF. The chain joins TRBV30 to TRBJ2-7, with D unclear. V was trimmed by 2 bases and J by 4 bases, leaving 33 bases between them. The CDR3 is 20 residues long. The V gene's germline CDR1 is GTSNPN and CDR2 SVGIG (reference sequence).

The table lists this clone with a count of one. The chain links TRBV7-9 to TRBJ2-5; TRBD2 might be the D (5 bases). CDR1 is SEHNR, CDR2 FQNEAQ, per germline (reference sequence). V lost 1 base and J 5 bases, leaving 8 bases between the germline ends. The CDR3 has 13 residues. The CDR3, as DNA: TGTGCCAGCAGCTTAGGAGGGTTGGAGACCCAGTACTTC. Its translation is CASSLGGLETQYF. Filled out from reference TRBV7-9 and TRBJ2-5, the complete variable domain reads DTGVSQNPRHKITKRGQNVTFRCDPISEHNRLYWYRQTLGQGPEFLTYFQNEAQLEKSRLLSDRFSAERPKGSFSTLEIQRTEQGDSAMYLCASSLGGLETQYFGPGTRLLVL.

This rearrangement joins TRBV7-2 to TRBJ1-4; 7 bases line up with TRBD1. In germline, CDR1 is SGHTA, CDR2 FQGNSA. Germline trimming cut 4 bases from V and 8 bases from J; bases unmatched to any gene: 4. The CDR3 length is 13 residues. The CDR3 sequence is CASSSTGSEKLFF. The DNA of the CDR3 is TGTGCCAGCAGCTCGACAGGGTCAGAAAAACTGTTTTTT.

This clone appeared once. V gene TRBV30 combines with J gene TRBJ1-1, with D perhaps TRBD1 (6 bases). Germline V gene lookup returns CDR1 GTSNPN and CDR2 SVGIG (reference sequence). V was clipped by 3 bases and J by 0 bases, with 11 bases between them. This CDR3 has 14 residues. CDR3 sequence: CAWRLTGLNTEAFF. The CDR3 DNA is TGTGCCTGGAGGCTGACAGGACTGAACACTGAAGCTTTCTTT.

The V and J genes are TRBV5-1 and TRBJ2-7, with TRBD1 matching 7 bases. The V gene end was trimmed by 4 bases and the J gene end by 2 bases; junction bases not matched to a gene: 6. The CDR3 loop spans 14 amino acids. In germline, CDR1 is SGHRS, CDR2 YFSETQ. The CDR3 DNA reads as TGCGCCAGCAGCCCCCCAGGACAGGCCTACGAGCAGTACTTC. It codes for CASSPPGQAYEQYF. The full variable domain, with the rest looked up from reference TRBV5-1 and TRBJ2-7, is KAGVTQTPRYLIKTRGQQVTLSCSPISGHRSVSWYQQTPGQGLQFLFEYFSETQRNKGNFPGRFSGRQFSNSRSEMNVSTLELGDSALYLCASSPPGQAYEQYFGPGTRLTVT.

V and J are TRBV5-1 and TRBJ1-1, with D possibly TRBD1 on 6 matching bases. The CDR3 covers 14 residues. Deletions cut 7 bases from V and 5 bases from J, with 18 bases between. Germline-derived CDR1 and CDR2 are SGHRS and YFSETQ. The CDR3 sequence: CASASGGRRTEAFF. The CDR3 DNA follows: TGCGCCAGCGCCTCGGGGGGGCGGAGGACTGAAGCTTTCTTT.

The chain links TRBV5-6 to TRBJ2-1; D unresolved. The germline CDR1 and CDR2 sequences are SGHDT and YYEEEE. The CDR3 spans 14 residues. The germline V and J ends were trimmed by 0 bases and 3 bases, with 7 bases remaining between them. The CDR3 protein is CASSLDTYYNEQFF. The CDR3 DNA follows: TGTGCCAGCAGCTTGGACACCTACTACAATGAGCAGTTCTTC.

The chain carries TRBV10-1 and TRBJ2-2; D perhaps matches TRBD2 (5 bases). Germline values: CDR1 WNHNN, CDR2 SYGVQD (reference sequence). The CDR3 has 16 residues. V gave up 7 bases and J gave up 3 bases, with 18 bases separating them. In DNA, the CDR3 is TGCGCCAGCACGTCTGGGCCGGGGAAGGACACCGGGGAGCTGTTTTTT. Encoded protein: CASTSGPGKDTGELFF.

The rearrangement joins TRBV6-5 to TRBJ1-6; maybe TRBD1 (6 bases). This CDR3 region has 14 residues. V lost 8 bases to trimming and J lost 8 bases, with 16 bases between them. Germline CDR1 is MNHEY and CDR2 is SVGAGI. The CDR3 loop reads CASVAGEGDSPLHF. Written as DNA, the CDR3 is TGTGCCAGCGTAGCAGGGGAAGGGGATTCACCCCTCCACTTT.

CDR3 bases: TGTGCCAGCAGTTTCCCGCCGGGACAGGGGAGTCAGCCCCAGCATTTT. Its translation: CASSFPPGQGSQPQHF. The chain combines TRBV28 with TRBJ1-5, with 10 bases identical to TRBD1. The junction had 8 bases not matched to a gene; V was cut back by 3 bases and J by 6 bases. This CDR3 is 16 amino acids long. Germline assignment: CDR1 MDHEN and CDR2 SYDVKM.

This clone was observed a handful of times. The chain has TRBV7-9 and TRBJ1-5; D gene uncertain. Germline V gives CDR1 SEHNR, CDR2 FQNEAQ (reference sequence). The CDR3 totals 12 residues. V dropped 1 base and J dropped 7 bases, with 5 bases sitting between them. CDR3 in DNA: TGTGCCAGCAGCTTAGGGCAGCAGCCCCAGCATTTT. This translates into CASSLGQQPQHF.

The V gene is TRBV14, the J gene TRBJ1-6, with a weak D call TRBD1 (6 bases). There are 15 residues in the CDR3. Germline-derived CDR1 and CDR2 are SGHDN and FVKESK. V dropped 4 bases and J dropped 6 bases, with 13 bases sitting between them. The CDR3 DNA is TGTGCCAGCAGCCCCAGGGGATTGGGTAATTCACCCCTCCACTTT. Its translation is CASSPRGLGNSPLHF.

The sample holds one count of this clone. The chain joins TRBV28 to TRBJ1-6; unclear D gene. This CDR3 spans 15 amino acids. The germline gives CDR1 MDHEN, CDR2 SYDVKM. Trimming left V 6 bases short and J 7 bases short, with 16 bases between. CDR3 DNA sequence: TGTGCCAGCAGGGTTTGGGGAGTCTCAAATTCACCCCTCCACTTT. Its protein product is CASRVWGVSNSPLHF.

V usage is TRBV11-2 and J usage is TRBJ1-2; D uncertain. Germline values: CDR1 SGHAT, CDR2 FQNNGV. Trimming pared 4 bases from V and 5 bases from J, leaving 5 bases between. The CDR3 spans 11 residues. The CDR3 nucleotides read TGTGCCAGCAGCTCGAATTATGGCTACACCTTC. It translates to CASSSNYGYTF.

In this sample, this clone turned up once. The rearrangement uses TRBV5-4 and TRBJ2-1; 8 bases line up with TRBD2. The germline V gene has CDR1 SGHNT and CDR2 YYREEE (reference sequence). The CDR3 runs to 14 residues. The V segment lost 4 bases and the J segment 7 bases; nucleotides outside the gene matches: 7. The CDR3 coding sequence is TGTGCCAGCAGCGTCGGGGGGGCCCAGAATGAGCAGTTCTTC. Encoded protein: CASSVGGAQNEQFF.